This TCR beta chain was recovered during a study of cytomegalovirus exposure and HLA in healthy donors. The PCR used 60 Vbeta and 13 Jbeta primers. Only in-frame clones appear in the TCRdb table, and some are missing; sequencing was by immunoSEQ multiplex PCR. Here the sample spans about 200,000 clones, about four fifths being singletons. V lost 0 bases to trimming and J lost 4 bases, with 12 bases between them. There are 15 residues in the CDR3. Germline CDR1 reads MNHNY; CDR2 reads SVGAGI (reference sequence). The rearrangement uses TRBV6-6 and TRBJ1-1, with D possibly TRBD1 on 5 matching bases. The sample comprised PBMCs. The clonotype was recovered from a girl between 10 and 17 years old in good health and CMV-seropositive. The CDR3 sequence: CASSYSAGYGTEAFF. In DNA, the CDR3 is TGTGCCAGCAGTTACTCGGCAGGGTATGGCACTGAAGCTTTCTTT.